These 26 T cell receptor beta chains originate from one sample sequenced in a study of T cells in Graves' hyperthyroidism and ophthalmopathy. There were TCR beta CDR3 regions amplified from RNA transcripts. The study used the HTBI primer set for a first-round RT-PCR of the TCR CDR3. Each CDR3 protein is one row after TCRdb ran MiXCR on the multiplex PCR reads. The repertoire holds approximately 690,000 distinct CDR3 sequences, with under 25% as singletons. The sequenced sample was blood. These receptors were collected from a young man with Graves' ophthalmopathy.

This clonotype was detected ten times or more. CDR3 residues: CASSSQTGTYNEQFF. For the CDR3, the DNA is TGCGCCAGCAGCTCACAGACAGGGACCTACAATGAGCAGTTCTTC. The chain recombines TRBV5-1 with TRBJ2-1; 7 bases align to TRBD1. With 3 bases clipped from V and 2 bases from J, the junction kept 5 bases outside the gene matches. The CDR3 consists of 15 residues. CDR1 SGHRS and CDR2 YFSETQ come from the germline V gene. Filled out from reference TRBV5-1 and TRBJ2-1, the complete variable domain reads KAGVTQTPRYLIKTRGQQVTLSCSPISGHRSVSWYQQTPGQGLQFLFEYFSETQRNKGNFPGRFSGRQFSNSRSEMNVSTLELGDSALYLCASSSQTGTYNEQFFGPGTRLTVL.

The chain employs TRBV14 and TRBJ2-1; D unresolved. There are 15 residues in the CDR3. Trimming removed 8 bases from V and 0 bases from J, with 14 bases in between. Germline-derived CDR1 and CDR2 are SGHDN and FVKESK. In DNA, the CDR3 is TGTGCCAGCGGTACGGGCCAGAGCTCCTACAATGAGCAGTTCTTC. Protein product: CASGTGQSSYNEQFF.

The V gene is TRBV4-1, the J gene TRBJ2-1; 10 bases match TRBD2. CDR3 length equals 17 residues. From germline, CDR1 is MGHRA and CDR2 YSYEKL. V shed 0 bases and J 6 bases; nucleotides not matched to a gene: 8. CDR3 DNA sequence: TGCGCCAGCAGCCAAGATCCAGGGACTAGCGCACTCAATGAGCAGTTCTTC. Its protein is CASSQDPGTSALNEQFF.

This clonotype has ten or more counts. This chain links TRBV18 with TRBJ1-1; TRBD1 might be the D (5 bases). The CDR3 covers 14 residues. V lost 3 bases, J lost 6 bases, and 14 bases lay in between. Germline V gene data show CDR1 as KGHSH and CDR2 as LQKENI. CDR3 loop: CASSPVTRGAEAFF. CDR3 nucleotide sequence: TGTGCCAGCTCACCCGTAACCCGGGGCGCTGAAGCTTTCTTT.

A few counts support this clonotype. The rearrangement links TRBV5-6 to TRBJ2-1; possible D gene TRBD2, 6 bases. CDR1 and CDR2 (germline): SGHDT, YYEEEE. The CDR3 is made up of 14 amino acids. V was cut by 0 bases and J by 9 bases, with 13 bases left in between. For the CDR3, the DNA is TGTGCCAGCAGCTTGGGTGGGGGGAGGCTTGAGCAGTTCTTC. Translation: CASSLGGGRLEQFF.

This clonotype was seen only a few times. Here the CDR3 DNA reads TGTGCCATCAGTGAGTCGGGTCCGACCGGGGAGCTGTTTTTT. Protein: CAISESGPTGELFF. The chain uses TRBV10-3 and TRBJ2-2; D ambiguous. The germline gives CDR1 ENHRY, CDR2 SYGVKD. V shed 0 bases and J shed 5 bases, with 7 bases lying between them. The CDR3 totals 14 residues.

This clonotype was recorded a few times. This chain links TRBV28 with TRBJ2-3; the match to TRBD2 covers 10 bases. The CDR3 covers 15 residues. CDR1 and CDR2 (germline): MDHEN, SYDVKM. The V segment lost 5 bases and the J segment 4 bases; nucleotides outside the gene matches: 6. CDR3 nucleotides: TGTGCCAGCAGTCTAGCGGGAGATCTTCCAGATACGCAGTATTTT. Translating it yields CASSLAGDLPDTQYF. The complete variable domain, with remaining parts taken from reference TRBV28 and TRBJ2-3, reads DVKVTQSSRYLVKRTGEKVFLECVQDMDHENMFWYRQDPGLGLRLIYFSYDVKMKEKGDIPEGYSVSREKKERFSLILESASTNQTSMYLCASSLAGDLPDTQYFGPGTRLTVL.

Comments on this clonotype: One junction end disagrees with the germline gene, perhaps due to a read error. This sequence joins TRBV2 and TRBJ2-1; D is unclear. This CDR3 contains 15 residues. Looked up from germline, CDR1 is SNHLY and CDR2 is FYNNEI. CDR3 loop: CASSVEASSYNEQSF. The DNA of the CDR3 is TGTGCCAGCAGTGTAGAGGCGAGCTCCTACAATGAGCAGTCCTTC. The entire variable domain, with the rest obtained from reference TRBV2 and TRBJ2-1, is as follows: EPEVTQTPSHQVTQMGQEVILRCVPISNHLYFYWYRQILGQKVEFLVSFYNNEISEKSEIFDDQFSVERPDGSNFTLKIRSTKLEDSAMYFCASSVEASSYNEQSFGPGTRLTVL.

V gene TRBV6-5 combines with J gene TRBJ1-5; TRBD1 agrees at 7 bases. Germline V gene lookup returns CDR1 MNHEY and CDR2 SVGAGI. CDR3 size: 17 residues. Germline trimming cut 2 bases from V and 5 bases from J; bases unmatched to any gene: 12. CDR3 bases: TGTGCCAGCAGTTACAACTCGGGTAACAGGGGTCATCAGCCCCAGCATTTT. Its translation is CASSYNSGNRGHQPQHF.

In this sample, this clonotype turned up a few times. The chain uses TRBV6-1 and TRBJ2-7, with a tentative D call TRBD1 (5 bases). Trimming removed 7 bases from V and 4 bases from J, with 17 bases in between. Per germline, CDR1 MNHNS and CDR2 SASEGT. The CDR3 contains 14 residues. The CDR3 sequence is CASTDGRDGYEQYF. The CDR3 region has the DNA TGTGCCAGCACCGATGGCAGGGATGGGTACGAGCAGTACTTC.

This chain connects TRBV4-1 to TRBJ2-1; no reliable D call. This CDR3 region has 15 residues. The V gene lost 1 base and the J gene lost 0 bases, with 7 bases spanning the gap. Germline V gene lookup returns CDR1 MGHRA and CDR2 YSYEKL. The CDR3 protein is CASSQVLSSYNEQFF. The CDR3 DNA sequence: TGCGCCAGCAGCCAAGTCTTGAGCTCCTACAATGAGCAGTTCTTC.

Comment on this clonotype: One end of the junction fails to match germline, which may point to a read error. This chain uses TRBV10-3 with TRBJ1-2, with D perhaps TRBD1 (5 bases). The CDR3 has 14 residues. Germline assignment: CDR1 ENHRY and CDR2 SYGVKD. DNA of the CDR3: TGTGCCGTCAGTGACGGGGGGTCCCCCTATGGCTACACCTTC. This sequence encodes CAVSDGGSPYGYTF.

The rearrangement links TRBV20-1 to TRBJ2-1, with TRBD2 matching over 12 bases. This CDR3 has 14 amino acids. In germline, CDR1 is DFQATT, CDR2 SNEGSKA (reference sequence). The CDR3 DNA sequence: TGCAGCCGACCAGGACTAGCGGGATACAATGAGCAGTTCTTC. It is translated as CSRPGLAGYNEQFF.

The rearrangement joins TRBV9 to TRBJ1-1, with D unresolved. The germline V gene has CDR1 SGDLS and CDR2 YYNGEE. Trimming pared 0 bases from V and 1 base from J, leaving 10 bases between. The CDR3 spans 15 residues. The CDR3 region is CASSVVGQANTEAFF. DNA of the CDR3: TGTGCCAGCAGCGTAGTAGGGCAGGCGAACACTGAAGCTTTCTTT.

The chain joins TRBV19 to TRBJ1-1; D remains ambiguous. Between the trimmed V and J ends, which lost 7 bases and 1 base, there was a span of 13 bases. The germline V gene encodes CDR1 LNHDA and CDR2 SQIVND (reference sequence). This CDR3 has 14 residues. The CDR3 here is CASIGLRKNTEAFF. CDR3 coding DNA: TGTGCCAGTATTGGTTTGAGGAAGAACACTGAAGCTTTCTTT.

V usage is TRBV2 and J usage is TRBJ2-1, with D maybe TRBD1 (5 bases). This CDR3 is built from 16 residues. Trimming took 3 bases from V and 0 from J, leaving 12 bases between them. Germline CDR1 SNHLY, CDR2 FYNNEI. The CDR3 here is CASSDRASGSYNEQFF. The CDR3 bases are TGTGCCAGCAGTGACAGGGCCTCGGGCTCCTACAATGAGCAGTTCTTC.

In its sample, this clonotype was seen many times. The chain recombines TRBV28 with TRBJ1-1; D not certain. The V gene's germline CDR1 is MDHEN and CDR2 SYDVKM. The CDR3 spans 12 residues. V lost 5 bases and J 1 base, leaving 5 bases between the germline ends. DNA of the CDR3: TGTGCCAGCAGTCGATGGAACACTGAAGCTTTCTTT. Translation: CASSRWNTEAFF.

The table lists this clonotype with a few counts. V is TRBV20-1 and J is TRBJ2-1, with 9 bases that match TRBD2. The trim removed 3 bases at V and 7 bases at J, leaving 10 bases unmatched. CDR1 is DFQATT and CDR2 is SNEGSKA in the germline V gene (reference sequence). This CDR3 contains 15 residues. The CDR3 protein is CSASAAGGPRNEQFF. Here the CDR3 DNA reads TGCAGTGCTAGCGCGGCGGGAGGGCCTCGGAATGAGCAGTTCTTC.

This clonotype was detected a few times. Mismatch with germline at one junction end may stem from a read error. V is TRBV7-7 and J is TRBJ2-3; TRBD1 matches 8 bases. The CDR3 has 17 amino acids. Germline V gene data show CDR1 as SSHAT and CDR2 as FNYEAQ (reference sequence). The CDR3 protein is CASSSGTGLSGTDTQYF. The CDR3 DNA is TGTGCTAGCAGCTCGGGGACAGGTCTTTCGGGCACAGATACGCAGTATTTT.

This rearrangement joins TRBV28 to TRBJ1-5; D not resolved. The CDR3 consists of 12 residues. The germline V gene encodes CDR1 MDHEN and CDR2 SYDVKM. The V gene lost 8 bases and the J gene lost 7 bases, with 12 bases spanning the gap. The DNA for the CDR3 is TGTGCCAGCGGCATACAATTGCAGCCCCAGCATTTT. Its translation: CASGIQLQPQHF. The full variable domain, in which reference TRBV28 and TRBJ1-5 provide the parts outside the CDR3, is DVKVTQSSRYLVKRTGEKVFLECVQDMDHENMFWYRQDPGLGLRLIYFSYDVKMKEKGDIPEGYSVSREKKERFSLILESASTNQTSMYLCASGIQLQPQHFGDGTRLSIL.

The V and J genes are TRBV7-2 and TRBJ2-3; TRBD2 aligns across 10 bases. V gave up 5 bases and J gave up 4 bases; unmatched junction bases: 3. Germline assignment: CDR1 SGHTA and CDR2 FQGNSA. The CDR3 sequence is 14 residues long. The CDR3 region is CASSPSGSADTQYF. CDR3 sequence (DNA): TGTGCCAGCAGCCCTAGCGGGAGTGCAGATACGCAGTATTTT.

In this sample, this clonotype turned up a few times. This chain joins TRBV20-1 and TRBJ2-5; 7 bases agree with TRBD2. This CDR3 has 17 amino acids. Germline V gene lookup returns CDR1 DFQATT and CDR2 SNEGSKA (reference sequence). Losses at the gene ends were 0 bases for V and 4 bases for J; bases not matched to a gene: 14. The CDR3 here is CSAREGGGSLGTETQYF. The CDR3 nucleotides are TGCAGTGCTAGAGAGGGCGGCGGGAGTCTTGGTACAGAGACCCAGTACTTC.

This clonotype came up many times. A read error may produce the germline difference seen at one junction end. The rearrangement uses TRBV4-2 and TRBJ2-1; perhaps TRBD2 as D (5 bases). The CDR3 runs to 15 residues. Germline V CDR1 and CDR2: LGHNA, YNFKEQ. CDR3 sequence (DNA): TGCGCCAGCAGCCAGGACGGCGGGTCCTACAATGAGCAGTTCTTC. Amino acid sequence: CASSQDGGSYNEQFF.

In its sample, this clonotype was seen once. The chain joins TRBV6-2 or TRBV6-3 to TRBJ1-5; D unclear. Germline CDR1 and CDR2: MNHEY and SVGEGT. Deletions cut 6 bases from V and 1 base from J, with 7 bases between. This CDR3 comprises 13 residues. The CDR3 is CASRLDSNQPQHF. The CDR3 coding sequence is TGTGCCAGCAGACTGGACAGCAATCAGCCCCAGCATTTT.

This clonotype was seen only a few times. The rearrangement links TRBV12-3 or TRBV12-4 to TRBJ2-5; the D gene is possibly TRBD2 (6 bases). This CDR3 spans 17 amino acids. Trimming took 4 bases from V and 5 from J, leaving 23 bases between them. CDR3 bases: TGTGCCAGCAGTTCGTACTGGCGGGACTCGGGTGGTGAGACCCAGTACTTC. It encodes CASSSYWRDSGGETQYF.

This clonotype has only a few counts. This sequence joins TRBV11-2 and TRBJ2-1; D tentatively reads TRBD1 or TRBD2 (8 bases each). In germline, CDR1 is SGHAT, CDR2 FQNNGV. Trimming left V 4 bases short and J 3 bases short, with 22 bases between. This CDR3 spans 18 amino acids. The CDR3 bases are TGTGCCAGCAGCTCCTATCGGGGGGGAGGACAGGGCTACAATGAGCAGTTCTTC. Protein product: CASSSYRGGGQGYNEQFF. Using reference TRBV11-2 and TRBJ2-1 for the parts outside the CDR3, the full variable domain is EAGVAQSPRYKIIEKRQSVAFWCNPISGHATLYWYQQILGQGPKLLIQFQNNGVVDDSQLPKDRFSAERLKGVDSTLKIQPAKLEDSAVYLCASSSYRGGGQGYNEQFFGPGTRLTVL.